The present T cell receptor (beta chain) was sequenced within a study of long-term antiretroviral therapy in people with HIV. As for the study in general: Sampling started about a decade before the 2015 immediate-ART recommendation. Study-level points and caveats: Clones showing expansion before ART dominated the repertoire at all time points.

immunoSEQ v3.0 was run at survey level. Libraries were prepared by immunoSEQ multiplex PCR; TCRdb keeps only in-frame clonotypes and omits some of them. The table shows more than 11,000 clones, with more than 60% occurring only once. The CDR3 totals 14 residues. V gave up 1 base and J gave up 2 bases, with 9 bases separating them. Germline CDR1 is SGHRS and CDR2 is YFSETQ. Of note for this clone: Antigen: not known.

Every one of the participants with HIV received treatment in the United States. V gene TRBV5-1 combines with J gene TRBJ2-5; the D gene could be TRBD1 or TRBD2 (5 bases each). This clonotype was obtained from a man aged 35-49 years with HIV. Sample: unsorted PBMCs, taken 1.3 years before starting antiretroviral therapy. The CDR3 is CASSLWDGQETQYF. Written as DNA, the CDR3 is TGCGCCAGCAGCTTGTGGGACGGGCAAGAGACCCAGTACTTC.